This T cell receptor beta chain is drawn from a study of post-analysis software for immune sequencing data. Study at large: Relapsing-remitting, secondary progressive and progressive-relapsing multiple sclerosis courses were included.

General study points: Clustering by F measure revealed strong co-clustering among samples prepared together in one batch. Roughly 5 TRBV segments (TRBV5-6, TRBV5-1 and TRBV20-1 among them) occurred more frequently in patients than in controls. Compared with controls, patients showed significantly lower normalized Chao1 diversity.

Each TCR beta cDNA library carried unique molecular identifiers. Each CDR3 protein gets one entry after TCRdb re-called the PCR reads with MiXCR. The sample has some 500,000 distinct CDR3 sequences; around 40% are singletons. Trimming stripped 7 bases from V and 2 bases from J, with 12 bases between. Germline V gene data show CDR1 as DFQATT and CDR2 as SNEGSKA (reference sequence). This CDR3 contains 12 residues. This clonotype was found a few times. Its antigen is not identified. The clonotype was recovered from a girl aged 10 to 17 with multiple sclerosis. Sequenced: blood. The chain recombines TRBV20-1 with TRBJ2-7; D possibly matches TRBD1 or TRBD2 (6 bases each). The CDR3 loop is CSGGAVTYEQYF. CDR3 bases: TGCAGTGGGGGGGCGGTAACCTACGAGCAGTACTTC.